This record covers a single T cell receptor (beta chain). Only in-frame clones appear in the TCRdb table, and some are missing; sequencing was by immunoSEQ multiplex PCR. The table includes tens of thousands of clones, approximately 90% detected once. The data belong to a study of control samples from healthy donors and cancer patients. V lost 5 bases to trimming and J lost 6 bases, with 7 bases between them. The CDR3 totals 10 residues. Per germline, CDR1 DFQATT and CDR2 SNEGSKA (reference sequence). The chain carries TRBV20-1 and TRBJ1-1; D is unresolved. Sequences were obtained from PBMCs. The sequence was obtained from a man aged 25 to 40 with colorectal cancer. CDR3 bases: TGCAGTGCTGCGGAGGCTGAAGCTTTCTTT. Protein product: CSAAEAEAFF.